This T cell receptor beta chain emerged from a study of naive CD8 T cells in extremely preterm neonates. General study findings and limits: Preterm neonates shared more CDR3 nucleotide sequences (approximately 2.7%) than older groups. Preterm infants showed shorter CDR3s, fewer N additions and less trimming than older groups. Preterm neonate repertoires were significantly less rich by iChao1 than others.

Concerning this clone itself: As yet, its antigen is unknown.

Deliveries were elective term cesareans at about 37-42 weeks, with no labor or membrane rupture. Repertoires were generated with immunoSEQ multiplex PCR, while TCRdb's copy carries only in-frame clones and drops some. The sample has some 7,400 clones; 80% to 95% are singletons. The germline V gene encodes CDR1 SGHAT and CDR2 FQNNGV. The CDR3 has 17 amino acids. V was clipped by 3 bases and J by 2 bases; unmatched bases: 2. The sequence was collected from a newborn in good health. The chain links TRBV11-2 to TRBJ2-3; 16 nucleotides agree with TRBD2. Sequenced input: naive CD8+ T cells from cord blood. CDR3 bases: TGTGCCAGCAGCTTGGGACTAGCGGGGGGGTACACAGATACGCAGTATTTT. Translating gives CASSLGLAGGYTDTQYF.